The 3 T cell receptor beta chains reported below all come from one sample, sequenced in a study of blood T cell repertoires in COVID-19. The protocol was immunoSEQ multiplex PCR, while the TCRdb copy is restricted to in-frame clones and leaves out a portion. The sample consists of about 270,000 clones, approximately 90% of them appearing once. Sample: PBMCs or T cells enriched from blood (not recorded which). The origin of the receptors is a woman younger than 30 who had recovered from COVID-19.

J is TRBJ1-3 and V is TRBV7-9; possibly TRBD1 for D (5 bases). Germline CDR1 is SEHNR and CDR2 is FQNEAQ (reference sequence). The CDR3 is 12 residues long. Trimming stripped 2 bases from V and 8 bases from J, with 7 bases between. In DNA, the CDR3 is TGTGCCAGCAGCTTACAGGGTGACACCATATATTTT. Encoded protein: CASSLQGDTIYF.

This clone was recorded once. The chain combines TRBV28 with TRBJ2-7; D might be TRBD1 (5 bases). Trimming shortened V by 5 bases and J by 3 bases, and 11 bases separated the two germline ends. The CDR3 extends over 13 amino acids. CDR1 is MDHEN and CDR2 is SYDVKM in the germline V gene. The CDR3 loop reads CASSPRQIYEQYF. In nucleotides, the CDR3 is TGTGCCAGCAGTCCACGACAGATCTACGAGCAGTACTTC.

DNA for the CDR3: TGTGCCAGCAGCACCCCTGGACATTCCTCCGGGAACACCGGGGAGCTGTTTTTT. Translating it yields CASSTPGHSSGNTGELFF. The chain combines TRBV9 with TRBJ2-2, with a weak D call TRBD1 (5 bases). V lost 4 bases and J 1 base, leaving 20 bases between the germline ends. The CDR3 length is 18 residues. CDR1 is SGDLS, CDR2 YYNGEE, per germline.